This entry is about one TCR beta chain. As yet, its antigen is unknown. The entry originates in a study of STAT3 mutations in large granular lymphocyte leukemia. Study overall: Roughly half the longitudinally sequenced T-LGLL patients had canonical STAT3 mutations.

Only in-frame clones appear in the TCRdb table, and some are missing; sequencing was by immunoSEQ multiplex PCR. This sample has more than 7,000 clones; approximately 88% occur once, and the top ten carry around four fifths. Study-wide results and limits: Every T-cell large granular lymphocyte leukemia patient had at least one immunodominant TCR beta clonotype.

The sequence was collected from a man older than 75 with T-cell large granular lymphocyte leukemia. Some clones in this sample may be carry-over from other donors' samples. What was sequenced was peripheral blood mononuclear cells.

The CDR3 protein is CSVERLAGGLNTQYF. In nucleotides, the CDR3 is TGCAGCGTTGAGAGGTTAGCGGGGGGGTTGAATACGCAGTATTTT. This chain links TRBV29-1 with TRBJ2-3; 11 bases match TRBD2. After removal of 3 bases from V and 7 bases from J, the junction contained 9 bases not matched to a gene. This CDR3 region has 15 residues. CDR1 is SQVTM, CDR2 ANQGSEA, per germline.